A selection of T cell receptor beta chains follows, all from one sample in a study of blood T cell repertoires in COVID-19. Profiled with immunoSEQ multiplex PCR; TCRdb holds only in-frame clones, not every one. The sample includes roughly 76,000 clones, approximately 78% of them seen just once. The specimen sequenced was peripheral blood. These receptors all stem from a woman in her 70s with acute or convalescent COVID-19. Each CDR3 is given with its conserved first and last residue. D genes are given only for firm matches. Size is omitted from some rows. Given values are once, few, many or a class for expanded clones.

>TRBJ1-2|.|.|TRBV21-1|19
CASSKAGAWYGLFFEGYTF
TGTGCCAGCAGCAAAGCGGGGGCGTGGTACGGGCTATTTTTTGAGGGCTACACCTTC
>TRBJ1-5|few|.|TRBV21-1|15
CASSKAGSSNQPQHF
TGTGCCAGCAGCAAAGCAGGGAGTAGCAATCAGCCCCAGCATTTT
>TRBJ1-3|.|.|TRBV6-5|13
CASSLERGNTIYF
TGTGCCAGCAGCCTGGAGCGCGGAAACACCATATATTTT
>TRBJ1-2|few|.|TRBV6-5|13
CASSRDKNYGYTF
TGTGCCAGCAGCCGGGACAAAAACTATGGCTACACCTTC
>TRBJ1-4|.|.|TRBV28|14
CASSLAGTNEKLFF
TGTGCCAGCAGTTTAGCGGGGACTAATGAAAAACTGTTTTTT
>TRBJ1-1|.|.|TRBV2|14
CASHRRGVEVEAFF
TGTGCCAGCCACAGACGGGGGGTTGAAGTAGAAGCTTTCTTT
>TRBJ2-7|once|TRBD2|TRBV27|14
CASSFDPAGSEQYF
TGTGCCAGCAGTTTTGATCCAGCGGGATCCGAGCAGTACTTC
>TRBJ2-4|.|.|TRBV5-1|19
CASSIGVGTLVSGKNIQYF
TGCGCCAGCAGCATCGGCGTCGGGACTCTAGTCTCGGGCAAAAACATTCAGTACTTC
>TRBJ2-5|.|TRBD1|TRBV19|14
CASSIRTGQETQYF
TGTGCCAGTAGTATAAGGACAGGTCAAGAGACCCAGTACTTC
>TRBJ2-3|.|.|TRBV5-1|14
CASSLEASRNTQYF
TGCGCCAGCAGCTTGGAGGCTAGCAGGAATACGCAGTATTTT
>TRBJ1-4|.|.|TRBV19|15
CASSIWQGGAEKLFF
TGTGCCAGTAGTATTTGGCAGGGCGGTGCTGAAAAACTGTTTTTT
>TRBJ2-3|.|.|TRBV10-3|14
CAISPSGSTDTQYF
TGTGCCATCAGCCCAAGCGGGTCCACAGATACGCAGTATTTT
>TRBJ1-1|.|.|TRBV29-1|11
CSVKQVAEAFF
TGCAGCGTCAAACAGGTGGCGGAAGCTTTCTTT
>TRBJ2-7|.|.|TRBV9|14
CASSVVPGAYEQYF
TGTGCCAGCAGCGTAGTGCCAGGGGCCTACGAGCAGTACTTC
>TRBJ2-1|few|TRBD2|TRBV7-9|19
CASRRGLAGGRDLGDEQFF
TGTGCCAGCAGAAGGGGACTAGCGGGAGGGCGGGACCTAGGCGATGAGCAGTTCTTC
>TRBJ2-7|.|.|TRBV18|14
CASSPPVGDNEQYF
TGTGCCAGCTCACCACCGGTCGGGGATAACGAGCAGTACTTC
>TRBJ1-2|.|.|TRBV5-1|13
CASSPPLGYGYTF
TGCGCCAGCAGCCCTCCCCTCGGCTATGGCTACACCTTC
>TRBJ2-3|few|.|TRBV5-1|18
CASKLEFRSGTNTDTQYF
TGCGCCTCCAAGCTTGAATTTCGTAGCGGAACTAACACAGATACGCAGTATTTT
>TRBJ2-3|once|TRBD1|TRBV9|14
CASSVDRSSDTQYF
TGTGCCAGCAGCGTGGACAGGAGTTCAGATACGCAGTATTTT
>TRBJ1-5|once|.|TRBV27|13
CASSLLSNQPQHF
TGTGCCAGCAGTTTACTGAGCAATCAGCCCCAGCATTTT
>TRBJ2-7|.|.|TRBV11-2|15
CASSPLDSPSYEQYF
TGTGCCAGCAGCCCTCTGGACAGCCCTTCCTACGAGCAGTACTTC
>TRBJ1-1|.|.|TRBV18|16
CASSPPRGGTSTEAFF
TGTGCCAGCTCACCACCGAGGGGCGGGACGTCCACTGAAGCTTTCTTT
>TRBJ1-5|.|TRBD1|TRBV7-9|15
CASSVGQASNQPQHF
TGTGCCAGCAGCGTAGGACAGGCTAGCAATCAGCCCCAGCATTTT
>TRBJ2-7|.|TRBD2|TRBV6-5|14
CASSLGGTSGNQYF
TGTGCCAGCAGTCTAGGGGGGACTAGCGGGAATCAGTACTTC
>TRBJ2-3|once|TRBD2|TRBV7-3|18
CASSSGLAGAHFTDTQYF
TGTGCCAGCAGCTCCGGACTAGCGGGGGCGCACTTCACAGATACGCAGTATTTT
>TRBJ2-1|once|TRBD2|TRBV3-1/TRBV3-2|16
CASSQEMASGHNEQFF
TGTGCCAGCAGCCAAGAAATGGCTAGCGGGCACAATGAGCAGTTCTTC
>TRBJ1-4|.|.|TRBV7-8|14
CASSPEARINGLFF
TGTGCCAGCAGTCCAGAGGCTAGAATCAACGGACTGTTTTTT
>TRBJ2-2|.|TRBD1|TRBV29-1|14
CSVASGTGPGELFF
TGCAGCGTGGCAAGCGGGACAGGGCCCGGGGAGCTGTTTTTT
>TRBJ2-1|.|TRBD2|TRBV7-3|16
CASSQPGLAGNNEQFF
TGTGCCAGCAGCCAACCGGGACTAGCGGGAAACAATGAGCAGTTCTTC
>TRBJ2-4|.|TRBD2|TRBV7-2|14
CASSSGGGVNIQYF
TGTGCCAGCAGCTCCGGCGGGGGTGTAAACATTCAGTACTTC
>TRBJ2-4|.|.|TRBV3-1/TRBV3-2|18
CASSQDYSARVSKNIQYF
TGTGCCAGCAGCCAAGATTATTCCGCCAGGGTTTCCAAAAACATTCAGTACTTC
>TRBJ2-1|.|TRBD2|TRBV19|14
CASSISGRGVKQFF
TGTGCCAGTAGTATTAGCGGGAGAGGTGTGAAGCAGTTCTTC
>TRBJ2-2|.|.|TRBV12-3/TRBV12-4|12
CASSLSVGELFF
TGTGCCAGCAGCCTAAGCGTCGGGGAGCTGTTTTTT
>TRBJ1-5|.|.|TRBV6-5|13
CASRLQGLQPQHF
TGTGCCAGCAGGTTACAGGGTTTACAGCCCCAGCATTTT
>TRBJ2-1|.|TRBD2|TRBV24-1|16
CATSDLKREGLDEQFF
TGTGCCACCAGTGATTTGAAGCGGGAAGGCCTGGATGAGCAGTTCTTC
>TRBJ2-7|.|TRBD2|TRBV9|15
CASSVGIAGGGEQYF
TGTGCCAGCAGCGTAGGCATAGCGGGAGGAGGCGAGCAGTACTTC
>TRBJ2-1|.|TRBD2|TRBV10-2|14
CASVGTSNYNEQFF
TGCGCCAGTGTCGGGACTAGTAACTACAATGAGCAGTTCTTC
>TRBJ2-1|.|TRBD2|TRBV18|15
CASSPAGLASDEQFF
TGTGCCAGCTCACCGGCTGGACTAGCGAGTGACGAGCAGTTCTTC
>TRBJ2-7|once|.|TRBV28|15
CASSFSSAGSYEQYF
TGTGCCAGCAGTTTTTCTAGCGCGGGTTCCTACGAGCAGTACTTC
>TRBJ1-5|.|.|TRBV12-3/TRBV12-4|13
CASSLRSNQPQHF
TGTGCCAGCAGTTTGAGGAGCAATCAGCCCCAGCATTTT
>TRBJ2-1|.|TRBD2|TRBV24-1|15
CATSDPVGGYNEQFF
TGTGCCACCAGTGACCCAGTGGGAGGGTACAATGAGCAGTTCTTC
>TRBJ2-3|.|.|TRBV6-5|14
CASRPTGGTDTQYF
TGTGCCAGCAGACCGACAGGAGGCACAGATACGCAGTATTTT
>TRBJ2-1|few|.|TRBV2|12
CASSGGLDEQFF
TGTGCCAGCAGTGGCGGTCTGGATGAGCAGTTCTTC
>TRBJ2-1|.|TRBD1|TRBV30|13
CAWSGGQGHQQFF
TGTGCCTGGTCTGGGGGACAGGGTCATCAGCAGTTCTTC
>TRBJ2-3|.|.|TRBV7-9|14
CASRRSDATDTQYF
TGTGCCAGCAGACGGAGCGACGCGACAGATACGCAGTATTTT
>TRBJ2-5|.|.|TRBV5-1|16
CASSLGLGQGQETQYF
TGCGCCAGCAGCTTGGGACTGGGTCAGGGTCAAGAGACCCAGTACTTC
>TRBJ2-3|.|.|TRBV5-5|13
CASSLLFTDTQYF
TGTGCCAGCAGCTTGTTATTCACAGATACGCAGTATTTT
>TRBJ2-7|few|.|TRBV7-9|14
CASSGGDSPREQYF
TGTGCCAGCAGCGGAGGGGACAGCCCTCGCGAGCAGTACTTC
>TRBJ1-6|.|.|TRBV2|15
CASSGGGHPWSPLHF
TGTGCCAGCAGTGGGGGGGGACACCCTTGGTCACCCCTCCACTTT
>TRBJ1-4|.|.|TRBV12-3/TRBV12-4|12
CASSFRGEKLFF
TGTGCCAGCAGTTTCAGGGGTGAAAAACTGTTTTTT
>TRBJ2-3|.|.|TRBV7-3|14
CASRQTAGTDTQYF
TGTGCCAGCCGTCAGACAGCCGGAACAGATACGCAGTATTTT
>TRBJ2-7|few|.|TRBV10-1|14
CASSLDSSSYEQYF
TGCGCCAGCTCCCTTGACAGTTCCTCCTACGAGCAGTACTTC
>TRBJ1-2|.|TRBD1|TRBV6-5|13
CASSLQGAEGYTF
TGTGCCAGCAGTCTACAGGGGGCGGAGGGCTACACCTTC